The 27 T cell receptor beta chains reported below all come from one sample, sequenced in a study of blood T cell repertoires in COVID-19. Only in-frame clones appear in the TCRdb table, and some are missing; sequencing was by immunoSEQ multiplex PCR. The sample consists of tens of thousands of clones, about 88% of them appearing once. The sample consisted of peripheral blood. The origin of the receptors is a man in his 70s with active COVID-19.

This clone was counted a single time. CDR3 sequence (DNA): TGCGCCAGCAGCTCGGTTGGGAAGGCGGGGGGAAACAATGAGCAGTTCTTC. Encoded protein: CASSSVGKAGGNNEQFF. The chain recombines TRBV5-1 with TRBJ2-1; 8 bases are shared with TRBD2. Germline CDR1 reads SGHRS; CDR2 reads YFSETQ. With V trimmed by 3 bases and J by 5 bases, 13 bases remained unmatched. CDR3 length: 17 residues.

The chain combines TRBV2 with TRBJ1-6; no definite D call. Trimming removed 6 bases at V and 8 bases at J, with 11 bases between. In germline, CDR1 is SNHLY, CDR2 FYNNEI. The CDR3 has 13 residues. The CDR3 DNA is TGTGCCAGCAGGTCGGGATTTGATTCACCCCTCCACTTT. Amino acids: CASRSGFDSPLHF.

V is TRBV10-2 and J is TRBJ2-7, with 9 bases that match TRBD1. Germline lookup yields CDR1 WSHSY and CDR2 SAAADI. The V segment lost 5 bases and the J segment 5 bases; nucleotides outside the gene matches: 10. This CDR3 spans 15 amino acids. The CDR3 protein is CASSRGTGGIDEQYF. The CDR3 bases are TGCGCCAGCAGTAGGGGTACAGGGGGCATCGACGAGCAGTACTTC.

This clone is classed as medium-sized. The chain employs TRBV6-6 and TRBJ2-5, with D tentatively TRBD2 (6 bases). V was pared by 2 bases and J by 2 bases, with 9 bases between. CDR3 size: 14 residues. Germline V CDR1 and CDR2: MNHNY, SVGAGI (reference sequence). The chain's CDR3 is CASSYKGRQETQYF. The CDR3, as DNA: TGTGCCAGCAGTTACAAGGGGAGGCAAGAGACCCAGTACTTC.

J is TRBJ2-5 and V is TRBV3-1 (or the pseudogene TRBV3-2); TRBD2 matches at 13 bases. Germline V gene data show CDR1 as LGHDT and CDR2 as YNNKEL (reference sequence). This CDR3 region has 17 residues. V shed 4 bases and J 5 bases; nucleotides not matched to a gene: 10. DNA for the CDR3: TGTGCCAGCAGCCTACCACTAGCGGGGGGGTTCGTCGAGACCCAGTACTTC. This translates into CASSLPLAGGFVETQYF.

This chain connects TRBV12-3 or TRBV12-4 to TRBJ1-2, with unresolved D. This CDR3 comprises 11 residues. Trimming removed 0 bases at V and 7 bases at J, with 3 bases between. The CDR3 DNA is TGTGCCAGCAGTTTAGCGCGTGGCTACACCTTC. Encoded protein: CASSLARGYTF.

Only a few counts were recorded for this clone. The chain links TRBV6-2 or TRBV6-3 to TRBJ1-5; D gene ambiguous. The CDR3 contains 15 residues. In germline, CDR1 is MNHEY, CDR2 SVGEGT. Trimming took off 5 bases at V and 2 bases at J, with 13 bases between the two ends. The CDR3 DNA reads TGTGCCAGCAGTCAGTACCCCTCCCGCAATCAGCCCCAGCATTTT. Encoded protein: CASSQYPSRNQPQHF.

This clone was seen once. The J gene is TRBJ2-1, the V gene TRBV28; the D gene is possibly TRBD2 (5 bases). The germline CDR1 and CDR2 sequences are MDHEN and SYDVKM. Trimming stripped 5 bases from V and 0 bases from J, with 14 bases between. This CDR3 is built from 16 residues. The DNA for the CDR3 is TGTGCCAGCAGTGGAATACATACTAGCTCCTACAATGAGCAGTTCTTC. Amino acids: CASSGIHTSSYNEQFF. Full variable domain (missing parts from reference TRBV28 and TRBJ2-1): DVKVTQSSRYLVKRTGEKVFLECVQDMDHENMFWYRQDPGLGLRLIYFSYDVKMKEKGDIPEGYSVSREKKERFSLILESASTNQTSMYLCASSGIHTSSYNEQFFGPGTRLTVL.

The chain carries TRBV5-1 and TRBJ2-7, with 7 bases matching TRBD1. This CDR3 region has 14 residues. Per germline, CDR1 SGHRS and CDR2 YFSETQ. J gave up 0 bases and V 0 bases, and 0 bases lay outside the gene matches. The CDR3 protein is CASSLGDSSYEQYF. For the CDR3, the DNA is TGCGCCAGCAGCTTGGGGGACAGCTCCTACGAGCAGTACTTC.

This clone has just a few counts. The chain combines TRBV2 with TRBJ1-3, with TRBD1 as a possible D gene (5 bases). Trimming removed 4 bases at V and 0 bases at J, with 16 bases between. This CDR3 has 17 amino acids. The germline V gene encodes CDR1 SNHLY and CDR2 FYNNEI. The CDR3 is CASSGADDSLSGNTIYF. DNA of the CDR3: TGTGCCAGCAGTGGAGCGGATGACAGTCTCTCTGGAAACACCATATATTTT.

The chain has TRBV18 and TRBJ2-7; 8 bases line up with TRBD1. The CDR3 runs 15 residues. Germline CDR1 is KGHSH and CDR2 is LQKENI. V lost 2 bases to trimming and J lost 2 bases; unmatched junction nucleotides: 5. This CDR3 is CASSPGDRGPYEQYF. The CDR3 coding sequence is TGTGCCAGCTCACCAGGAGACAGGGGTCCCTACGAGCAGTACTTC.

The CDR3 protein is CASSLITGGRETQYF. The CDR3 DNA is TGCGCCAGCAGCCTAATTACAGGGGGCAGGGAGACCCAGTACTTC. The chain combines TRBV5-1 with TRBJ2-5, with 9 bases fitting TRBD1. This CDR3 contains 15 residues. The V gene end was trimmed by 4 bases and the J gene end by 5 bases; junction bases not matched to a gene: 9. Per germline, CDR1 SGHRS and CDR2 YFSETQ. The full variable domain, with the rest looked up from reference TRBV5-1 and TRBJ2-5, is KAGVTQTPRYLIKTRGQQVTLSCSPISGHRSVSWYQQTPGQGLQFLFEYFSETQRNKGNFPGRFSGRQFSNSRSEMNVSTLELGDSALYLCASSLITGGRETQYFGPGTRLLVL.

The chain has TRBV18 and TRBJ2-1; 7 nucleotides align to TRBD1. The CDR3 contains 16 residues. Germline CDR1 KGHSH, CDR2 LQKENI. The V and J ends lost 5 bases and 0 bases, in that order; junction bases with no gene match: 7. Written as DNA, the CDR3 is TGTGCCAGCTCATCCCGACAGGGCAGCTCCTACAATGAGCAGTTCTTC. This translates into CASSSRQGSSYNEQFF.

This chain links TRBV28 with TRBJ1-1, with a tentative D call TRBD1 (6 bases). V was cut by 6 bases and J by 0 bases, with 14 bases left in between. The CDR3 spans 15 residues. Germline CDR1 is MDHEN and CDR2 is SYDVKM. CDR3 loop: CASRRGTGMNTEAFF. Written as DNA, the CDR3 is TGTGCCAGCAGGAGGGGGACGGGGATGAACACTGAAGCTTTCTTT.

DNA for the CDR3: TGTGCCAGCAGCTTAGGGTCCGGGTATCCCTACGAGCAGTACTTC. It translates to CASSLGSGYPYEQYF. The V gene is TRBV7-7, the J gene TRBJ2-7; no reliable D call. Germline CDR1 reads SSHAT; CDR2 reads FNYEAQ (reference sequence). This CDR3 contains 15 residues. V lost 1 base, J lost 2 bases, and 12 bases lay in between.

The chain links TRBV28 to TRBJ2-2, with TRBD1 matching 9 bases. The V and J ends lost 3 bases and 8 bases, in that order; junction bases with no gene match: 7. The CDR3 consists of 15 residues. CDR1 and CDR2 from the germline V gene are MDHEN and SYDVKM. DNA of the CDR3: TGTGCCAGCAGTTTCCCAACAGGGGGCATGGGGGAGCTGTTTTTT. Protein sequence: CASSFPTGGMGELFF.

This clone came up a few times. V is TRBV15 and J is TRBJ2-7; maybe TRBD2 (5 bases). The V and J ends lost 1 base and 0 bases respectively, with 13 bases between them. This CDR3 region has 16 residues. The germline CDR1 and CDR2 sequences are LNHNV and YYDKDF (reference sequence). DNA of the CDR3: TGTGCCACCAGCAGAGGAGGGCGGAGCGGCTCCTACGAGCAGTACTTC. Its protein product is CATSRGGRSGSYEQYF.

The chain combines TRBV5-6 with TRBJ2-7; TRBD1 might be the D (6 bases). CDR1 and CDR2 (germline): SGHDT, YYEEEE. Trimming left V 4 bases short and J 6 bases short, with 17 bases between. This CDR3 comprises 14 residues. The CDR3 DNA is TGTGCCAGCAGCCTCGGTCCAGGGGATACCGAGCAGTACTTC. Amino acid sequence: CASSLGPGDTEQYF.

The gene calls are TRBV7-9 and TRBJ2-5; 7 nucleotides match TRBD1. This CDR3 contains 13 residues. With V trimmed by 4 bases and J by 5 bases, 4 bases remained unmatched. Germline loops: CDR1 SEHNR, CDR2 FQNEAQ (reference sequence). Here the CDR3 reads CASSYRGGETQYF. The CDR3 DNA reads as TGTGCCAGCAGCTACAGGGGTGGGGAGACCCAGTACTTC.

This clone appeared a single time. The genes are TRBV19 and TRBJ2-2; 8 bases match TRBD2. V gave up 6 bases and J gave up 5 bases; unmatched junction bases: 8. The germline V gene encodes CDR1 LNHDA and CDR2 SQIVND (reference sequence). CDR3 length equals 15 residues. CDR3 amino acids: CASRPSGLATGELFF. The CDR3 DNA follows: TGTGCCAGTAGGCCCAGCGGACTAGCAACCGGGGAGCTGTTTTTT. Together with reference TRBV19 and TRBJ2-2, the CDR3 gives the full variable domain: DGGITQSPKYLFRKEGQNVTLSCEQNLNHDAMYWYRQDPGQGLRLIYYSQIVNDFQKGDIAEGYSVSREKKESFPLTVTSAQKNPTAFYLCASRPSGLATGELFFGEGSRLTVL.

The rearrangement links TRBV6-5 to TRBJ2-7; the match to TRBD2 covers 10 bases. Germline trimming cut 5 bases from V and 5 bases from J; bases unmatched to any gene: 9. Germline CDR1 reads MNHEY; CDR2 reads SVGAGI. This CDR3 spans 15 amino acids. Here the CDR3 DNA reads TGTGCCAGCAGTCAAAGCGGGAGGGCCTTGGACGAGCAGTACTTC. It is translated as CASSQSGRALDEQYF.

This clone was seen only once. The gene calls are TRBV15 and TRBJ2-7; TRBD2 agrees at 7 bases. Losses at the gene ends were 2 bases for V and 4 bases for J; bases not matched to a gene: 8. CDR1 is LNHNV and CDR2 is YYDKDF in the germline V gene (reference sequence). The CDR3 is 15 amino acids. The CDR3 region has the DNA TGTGCCACCAGCAGATTCTCGGGACTAAGGTACGAGCAGTACTTC. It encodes CATSRFSGLRYEQYF.

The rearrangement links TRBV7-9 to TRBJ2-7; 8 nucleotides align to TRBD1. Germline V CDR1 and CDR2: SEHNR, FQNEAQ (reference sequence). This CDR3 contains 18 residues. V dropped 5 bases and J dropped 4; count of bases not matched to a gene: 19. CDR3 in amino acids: CASSAEGGQGRQRYEQYF. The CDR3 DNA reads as TGTGCCAGCAGCGCTGAGGGCGGACAGGGCCGGCAGAGGTACGAGCAGTACTTC.

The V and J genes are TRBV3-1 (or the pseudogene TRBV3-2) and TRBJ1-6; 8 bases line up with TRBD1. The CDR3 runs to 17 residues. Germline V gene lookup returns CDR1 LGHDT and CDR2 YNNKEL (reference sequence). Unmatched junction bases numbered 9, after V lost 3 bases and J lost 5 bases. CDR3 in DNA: TGTGCCAGCAGCCAGACCTCCGGACAGGGTGATAATTCACCCCTCCACTTT. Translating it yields CASSQTSGQGDNSPLHF.

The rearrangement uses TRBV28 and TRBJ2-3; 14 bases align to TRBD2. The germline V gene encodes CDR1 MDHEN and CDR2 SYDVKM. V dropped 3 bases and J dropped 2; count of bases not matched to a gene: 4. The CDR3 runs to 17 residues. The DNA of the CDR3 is TGTGCCAGCAGTTTGTGGACTAGCGGGGGGAACACAGATACGCAGTATTTT. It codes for CASSLWTSGGNTDTQYF.

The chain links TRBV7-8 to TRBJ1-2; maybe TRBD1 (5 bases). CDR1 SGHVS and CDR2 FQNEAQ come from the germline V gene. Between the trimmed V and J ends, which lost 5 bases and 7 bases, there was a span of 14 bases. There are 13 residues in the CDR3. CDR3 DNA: TGTGCCAGCAGCCCCGATAGGGGCGGTGGCTACACCTTC. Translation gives CASSPDRGGGYTF.

The DNA for the CDR3 is TGTGCCAGCGCTTGGACTAGCGGGGGGAATGAGCAGTTCTTC. Amino acid sequence: CASAWTSGGNEQFF. The chain employs TRBV6-6 and TRBJ2-1; 14 bases map to TRBD2. The CDR3 has 14 residues. With V trimmed by 8 bases and J by 7 bases, 4 bases remained unmatched. CDR1 and CDR2 from the germline V gene are MNHNY and SVGAGI (reference sequence).